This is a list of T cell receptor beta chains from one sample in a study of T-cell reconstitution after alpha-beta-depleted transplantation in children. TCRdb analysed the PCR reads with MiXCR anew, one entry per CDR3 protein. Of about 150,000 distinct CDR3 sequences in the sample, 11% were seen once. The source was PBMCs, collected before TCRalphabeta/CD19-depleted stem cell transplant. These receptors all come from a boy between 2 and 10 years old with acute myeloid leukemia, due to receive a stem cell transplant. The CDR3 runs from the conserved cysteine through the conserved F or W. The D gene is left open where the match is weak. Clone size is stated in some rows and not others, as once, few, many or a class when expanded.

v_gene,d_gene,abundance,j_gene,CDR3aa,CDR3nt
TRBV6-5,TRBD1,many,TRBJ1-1,CASSYITGASNTEAFF,TGTGCCAGCAGTTACATTACAGGGGCCTCGAACACTGAAGCTTTCTTT
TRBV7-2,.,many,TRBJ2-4,CASSFPGIPQYF,TGTGCCAGCAGCTTCCCCGGGATTCCCCAGTACTTC
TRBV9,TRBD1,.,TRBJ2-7,CASSVEGTGGSEQYF,TGTGCCAGCAGCGTAGAGGGGACAGGGGGTTCCGAGCAGTACTTC
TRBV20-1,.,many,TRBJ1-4,CSARPRGATNEKLFF,TGCAGTGCTAGACCCCGCGGCGCAACTAATGAAAAACTGTTTTTT
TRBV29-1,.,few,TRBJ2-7,CSVMGSTYEQYF,TGCAGCGTTATGGGCAGCACCTACGAGCAGTACTTC
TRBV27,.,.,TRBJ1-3,CASSPMGRHSGNTIYF,TGTGCCAGCAGTCCTATGGGACGGCACTCTGGAAACACCATATATTTT
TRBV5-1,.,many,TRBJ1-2,CASSLGGFLHGYTF,TGCGCCAGCAGCTTGGGGGGATTCCTTCATGGCTACACCTTC
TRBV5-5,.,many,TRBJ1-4,CASSLSLGGVWEKLFF,TGTGCCAGCAGCTTGAGTCTGGGGGGCGTCTGGGAAAAACTGTTTTTT
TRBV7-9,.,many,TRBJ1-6,CASSFWGSRNSPLHF,TGTGCCAGCAGCTTCTGGGGTAGCAGGAATTCACCCCTCCACTTT
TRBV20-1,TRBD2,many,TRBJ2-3,CSAPSGGKDTQYF,TGCAGTGCTCCTAGCGGGGGTAAAGATACGCAGTATTTT
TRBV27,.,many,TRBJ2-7,CASSPWTGSTYEQYF,TGTGCCAGCAGTCCCTGGACGGGGAGTACCTACGAGCAGTACTTC
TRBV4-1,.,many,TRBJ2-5,CASSQDRRVRETQYF,TGCGCCAGCAGCCAAGATCGGAGGGTTAGGGAGACCCAGTACTTC
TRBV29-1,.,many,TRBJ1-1,CSVVSGGLNTEAFF,TGCAGCGTTGTTTCCGGGGGCCTGAACACTGAAGCTTTCTTT
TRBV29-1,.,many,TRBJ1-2,CSVWNRGASWGYTF,TGCAGCGTCTGGAACCGGGGCGCCTCGTGGGGCTACACCTTC
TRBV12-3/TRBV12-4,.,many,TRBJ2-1,CASSSYPGDSLAEQFF,TGTGCCAGCAGTTCATATCCGGGGGACAGTCTAGCAGAGCAGTTCTTC
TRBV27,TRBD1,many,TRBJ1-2,CATSPGTGGYTF,TGTGCCACCTCACCTGGGACAGGCGGCTACACCTTC
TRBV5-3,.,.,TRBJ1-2,CARSLQQGSTGYTF,TGTGCCAGAAGCTTGCAACAGGGCTCGACCGGCTACACCTTC
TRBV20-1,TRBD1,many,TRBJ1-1,CSADRGMVNTEAFF,TGCAGTGCGGACAGGGGTATGGTGAACACTGAAGCTTTCTTT
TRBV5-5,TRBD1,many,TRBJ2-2,CASTSHVGQGAGELFF,TGTGCCAGCACCTCTCATGTAGGACAGGGGGCCGGGGAGCTGTTTTTT
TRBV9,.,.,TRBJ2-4,CASSVSDRRDIQYF,TGTGCCAGCAGCGTATCGGACCGGAGGGACATTCAGTACTTC
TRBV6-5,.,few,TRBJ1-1,CASSLDYQGPEAFF,TGTGCCAGCAGTCTCGACTACCAGGGACCTGAAGCTTTCTTT
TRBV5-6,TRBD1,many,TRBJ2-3,CASSRTSDRYRGPGSTDTQYF,TGTGCCAGCAGCCGAACCTCTGACCGCTACAGGGGGCCGGGAAGCACAGATACGCAGTATTTT
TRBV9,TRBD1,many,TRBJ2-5,CASSASTGGKETQYF,TGTGCCAGCAGCGCTTCGACAGGGGGAAAAGAGACCCAGTACTTC
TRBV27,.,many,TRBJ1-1,CASSLSPRNTEAFF,TGTGCCAGCAGTTTATCGCCAAGAAACACTGAAGCTTTCTTT
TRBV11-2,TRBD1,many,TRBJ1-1,CASSPTPGGTEAFF,TGTGCCAGCAGCCCAACCCCAGGGGGCACTGAAGCTTTCTTT
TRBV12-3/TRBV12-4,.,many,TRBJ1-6,CASSLAGTLHF,TGTGCCAGCAGTTTAGCAGGGACCCTTCACTTT
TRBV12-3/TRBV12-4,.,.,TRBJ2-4,CASMLRDTRTKIIQYF,TGTGCCAGCATGTTACGGGACACCCGAACCAAAATCATTCAGTACTTC